This TCR beta chain was observed in a study of identical twins. Overall study findings and caveats: Potential partial confounding of zero-insertion analyses by invariant MAIT and iNKT cells was noted.

Only a few counts were recorded for this clonotype. What it binds is unknown. V dropped 5 bases and J dropped 3 bases, with 16 bases sitting between them. Looked up from germline, CDR1 is MNHEY and CDR2 is SMNVEV (reference sequence). The CDR3 has 16 amino acids. Addition of a universal primer site occurred through template switching, and cDNA carried unique molecular identifiers. From the 5' RACE reads, TCRdb called clonotypes with MiXCR, one entry per CDR3 protein. The data show 690,000 or so distinct CDR3 sequences, 5.5% to 6.5% seen once. The receptor comes from a man between 18 and 35 years old in good health. Sequencing was performed on naive T cells sorted from blood. The J gene is TRBJ2-2, the V gene TRBV27; possible D gene TRBD2, 6 bases. As DNA, the CDR3 is TGTGCCAGCAGTCCGATTGGGAGGAGAGACACCGGGGAGCTGTTTTTT. Encoded protein: CASSPIGRRDTGELFF.